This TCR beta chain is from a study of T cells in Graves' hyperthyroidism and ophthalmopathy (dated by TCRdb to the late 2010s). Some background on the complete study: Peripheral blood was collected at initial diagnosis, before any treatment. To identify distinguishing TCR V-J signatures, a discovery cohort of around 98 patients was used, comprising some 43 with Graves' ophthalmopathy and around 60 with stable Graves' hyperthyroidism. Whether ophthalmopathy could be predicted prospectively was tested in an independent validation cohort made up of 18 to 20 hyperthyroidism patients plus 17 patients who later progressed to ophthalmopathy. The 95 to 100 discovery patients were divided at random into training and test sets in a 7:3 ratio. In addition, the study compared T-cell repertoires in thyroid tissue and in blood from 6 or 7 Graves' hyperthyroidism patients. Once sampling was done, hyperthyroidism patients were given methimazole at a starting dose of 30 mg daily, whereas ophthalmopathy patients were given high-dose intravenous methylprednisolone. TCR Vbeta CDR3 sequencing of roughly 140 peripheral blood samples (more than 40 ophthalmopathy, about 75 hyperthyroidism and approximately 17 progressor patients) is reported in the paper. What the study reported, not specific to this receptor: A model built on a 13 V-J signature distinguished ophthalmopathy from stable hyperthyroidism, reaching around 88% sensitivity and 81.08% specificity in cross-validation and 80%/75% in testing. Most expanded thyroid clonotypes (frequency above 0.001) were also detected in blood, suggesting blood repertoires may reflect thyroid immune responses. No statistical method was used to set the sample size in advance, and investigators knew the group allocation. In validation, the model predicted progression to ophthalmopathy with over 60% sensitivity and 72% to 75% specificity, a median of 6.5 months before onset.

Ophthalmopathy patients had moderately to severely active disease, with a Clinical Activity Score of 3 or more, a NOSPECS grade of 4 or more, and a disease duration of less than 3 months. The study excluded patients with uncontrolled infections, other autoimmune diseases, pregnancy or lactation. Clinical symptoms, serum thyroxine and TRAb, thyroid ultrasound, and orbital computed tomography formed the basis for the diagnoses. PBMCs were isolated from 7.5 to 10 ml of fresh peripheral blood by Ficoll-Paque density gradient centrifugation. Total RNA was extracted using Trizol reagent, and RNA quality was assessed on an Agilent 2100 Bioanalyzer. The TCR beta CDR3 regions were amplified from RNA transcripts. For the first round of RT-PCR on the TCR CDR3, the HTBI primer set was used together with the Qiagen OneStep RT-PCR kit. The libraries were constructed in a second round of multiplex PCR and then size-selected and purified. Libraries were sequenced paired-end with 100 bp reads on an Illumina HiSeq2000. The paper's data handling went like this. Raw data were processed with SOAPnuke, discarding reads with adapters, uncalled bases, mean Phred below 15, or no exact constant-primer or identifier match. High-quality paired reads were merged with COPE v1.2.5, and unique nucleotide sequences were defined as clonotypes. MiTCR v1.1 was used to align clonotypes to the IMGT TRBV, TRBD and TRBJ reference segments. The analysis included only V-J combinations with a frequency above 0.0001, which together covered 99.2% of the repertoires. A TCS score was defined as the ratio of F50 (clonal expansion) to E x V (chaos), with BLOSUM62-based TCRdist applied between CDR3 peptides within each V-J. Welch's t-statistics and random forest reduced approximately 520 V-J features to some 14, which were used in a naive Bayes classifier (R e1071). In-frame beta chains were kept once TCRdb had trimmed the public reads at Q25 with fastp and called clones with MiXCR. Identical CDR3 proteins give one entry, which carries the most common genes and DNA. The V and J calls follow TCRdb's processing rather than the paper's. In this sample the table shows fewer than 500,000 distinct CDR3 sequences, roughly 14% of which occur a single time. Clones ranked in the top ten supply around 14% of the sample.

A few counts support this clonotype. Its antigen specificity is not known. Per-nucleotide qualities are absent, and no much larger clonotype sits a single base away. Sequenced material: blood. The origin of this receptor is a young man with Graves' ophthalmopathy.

The CDR3 reads CASSLENGLNYGYTF. The nucleotides read TGTGCCAGCAGCTTAGAGAATGGACTTAACTATGGCTACACCTTC. Rearrangement joined TRBV7-6 to TRBJ1-2, with no D gene named confidently. Reading from cysteine to phenylalanine, the CDR3 counts 15 amino acids. The CDR3 DNA has 45 bases and is translated from base 1. CDR1 is given as SGHVS and CDR2 as FNYEAQ, both from the germline V gene. V sheds 1 base and J sheds 1 base, leaving 10 bases between their ends.